These 28 T cell receptor beta chains were all obtained from the same sample, sequenced in a study of blood T cell repertoires in COVID-19. The data were produced by immunoSEQ multiplex PCR, yet TCRdb's version contains in-frame clones alone and is incomplete. The table has about 130,000 clones, about four fifths seen once. The material sequenced was peripheral blood. These receptors originate from a woman over 75 with acute or convalescent COVID-19.

The chain couples TRBV5-1 to TRBJ2-2, with 13 bases identical to TRBD2. Losses at the gene ends were 6 bases for V and 0 bases for J; bases not matched to a gene: 11. Germline CDR1 and CDR2: SGHRS and YFSETQ. The CDR3 runs to 19 residues. This chain's CDR3 is CASTSRGTSGETNTGELFF. The CDR3 region has the DNA TGCGCCAGCACTAGCCGAGGGACTAGCGGGGAAACGAACACCGGGGAGCTGTTTTTT.

J is TRBJ2-7 and V is TRBV18; 8 nucleotides match TRBD1. V gave up 0 bases and J gave up 9 bases; unmatched junction bases: 10. Germline lookup yields CDR1 KGHSH and CDR2 LQKENI. The CDR3 covers 15 residues. The CDR3 here is CASSPPIGTGLGQYF. CDR3 nucleotide sequence: TGTGCCAGCTCACCACCGATCGGGACAGGACTGGGGCAGTACTTC.

The chain joins TRBV27 to TRBJ2-2; D is undetermined. This CDR3 comprises 14 residues. The germline CDR1 and CDR2 sequences are MNHEY and SMNVEV (reference sequence). V was clipped by 5 bases and J by 6 bases, with 13 bases between them. The CDR3 DNA reads as TGTGCCAGCAGTCCCAGACTTGGGTCCGGGGAGCTGTTTTTT. Translating it yields CASSPRLGSGELFF.

The rearrangement uses TRBV6-5 and TRBJ2-1; 8 bases line up with TRBD2. The CDR3 runs to 15 residues. The V segment lost 8 bases and the J segment 7 bases; nucleotides outside the gene matches: 13. Germline V gene lookup returns CDR1 MNHEY and CDR2 SVGAGI. CDR3 region: CASVRGTGGRNEQFF. CDR3 DNA sequence: TGTGCCAGCGTACGGGGGACGGGGGGGCGGAATGAGCAGTTCTTC.

The chain uses TRBV12-3 or TRBV12-4 and TRBJ1-1; D uncertain. V lost 1 base and J lost 10, with 10 bases in between. CDR3 size: 12 residues. CDR3 sequence reads: CASSLVRIGAFF. The CDR3 DNA reads as TGTGCCAGCAGTTTAGTGCGGATCGGAGCTTTCTTT.

A few counts support this clone. The chain recombines TRBV3-1 (or the pseudogene TRBV3-2) with TRBJ1-5; TRBD1 is a possible D gene (5 bases). Trimming shortened V by 4 bases and J by 11 bases, and 15 bases separated the two germline ends. This CDR3 comprises 13 residues. Germline CDR1 reads LGHDT; CDR2 reads YNNKEL (reference sequence). Written as DNA, the CDR3 is TGTGCCAGCAGCCGCCCCGGATCGGGGGCCCAGCATTTT. Translating it yields CASSRPGSGAQHF.

The V call is TRBV7-9, the J call TRBJ1-1; D gene ambiguous. The V end was cut by 5 bases, the J end by 1 base, with 11 bases between. Germline loops: CDR1 SEHNR, CDR2 FQNEAQ (reference sequence). The CDR3 is 14 amino acids. The CDR3 DNA reads TGTGCCAGCAGCCACCGCCGGGAGAACACTGAAGCTTTCTTT. It translates to CASSHRRENTEAFF.

The CDR3: CASSPIYNEQFF. CDR3 sequence (DNA): TGTGCCAGCAGCCCAATCTACAATGAGCAGTTCTTC. The chain has TRBV7-9 and TRBJ2-1; unclear D gene. Per germline, CDR1 SEHNR and CDR2 FQNEAQ (reference sequence). This CDR3 is built from 12 residues. V was clipped by 5 bases and J by 3 bases, with 5 bases between them. Together with reference TRBV7-9 and TRBJ2-1, the CDR3 gives the full variable domain: DTGVSQNPRHKITKRGQNVTFRCDPISEHNRLYWYRQTLGQGPEFLTYFQNEAQLEKSRLLSDRFSAERPKGSFSTLEIQRTEQGDSAMYLCASSPIYNEQFFGPGTRLTVL.

The chain carries TRBV12-3 or TRBV12-4 and TRBJ1-2; a possible D gene is TRBD1 (6 bases). This CDR3 has 12 residues. Deletions cut 8 bases from V and 4 bases from J, with 11 bases between. CDR3 amino acids: CASDKDSYGYTF. CDR3 coding DNA: TGTGCCAGCGATAAGGACAGCTATGGCTACACCTTC.

The chain employs TRBV3-1 (or the pseudogene TRBV3-2) and TRBJ2-1, with 8 bases matching TRBD1. Germline CDR1 LGHDT, CDR2 YNNKEL (reference sequence). The trim removed 0 bases at V and 9 bases at J, leaving 4 bases unmatched. The CDR3 totals 14 residues. The CDR3 DNA sequence: TGTGCCAGCAGCCAAGATTCCACAGGGGGTGAGCAGTTCTTC. Its protein product is CASSQDSTGGEQFF.

The V and J genes are TRBV27 and TRBJ1-1, with D tentatively TRBD1 (5 bases). V lost 3 bases to trimming and J lost 5 bases, with 10 bases between them. Germline V CDR1 and CDR2: MNHEY, SMNVEV (reference sequence). The CDR3 is 13 amino acids. Here the CDR3 reads CASSFLGATEAFF. CDR3 sequence (DNA): TGTGCCAGCAGTTTTTTAGGGGCTACTGAAGCTTTCTTT.

This clone came up once. The chain combines TRBV9 with TRBJ2-5, with 9 bases aligning to TRBD2. J gave up 5 bases and V 0 bases, and 2 bases lay outside the gene matches. The CDR3 has 14 amino acids. Germline loops: CDR1 SGDLS, CDR2 YYNGEE. CDR3: CASSVEGLAETQYF. CDR3 nucleotide sequence: TGTGCCAGCAGCGTAGAAGGACTAGCGGAGACCCAGTACTTC.

This sequence joins TRBV10-3 and TRBJ2-1; possibly TRBD2 for D (5 bases). This CDR3 has 15 residues. Trimming pared 10 bases from V and 0 bases from J, leaving 16 bases between. Per germline, CDR1 ENHRY and CDR2 SYGVKD. The chain's CDR3 is CATAGTGVSYNEQFF. In DNA, the CDR3 is TGTGCCACGGCGGGTACGGGTGTCTCCTACAATGAGCAGTTCTTC.

On this clone: Other DNA sequences from this sample encode an identical CDR3 as well. This chain connects TRBV18 to TRBJ1-1; D is unresolved. Trimming shortened V by 6 bases and J by 3 bases, and 11 bases separated the two germline ends. The CDR3 length is 13 residues. Germline loops: CDR1 KGHSH, CDR2 LQKENI. Here the CDR3 reads CASSRSRDTEAFF. The DNA for the CDR3 is TGTGCCAGCTCTCGGTCCCGGGACACTGAAGCTTTCTTT.

This clone has just a few counts. The chain uses TRBV5-4 and TRBJ1-1; D is uncertain. V was trimmed by 0 bases and J by 1 base, leaving 7 bases between them. This CDR3 spans 14 amino acids. Germline CDR1 SGHNT, CDR2 YYREEE (reference sequence). This CDR3 is CASSLGAANTEAFF. The CDR3 nucleotides are TGTGCCAGCAGCTTGGGAGCGGCGAACACTGAAGCTTTCTTT.

The chain recombines TRBV10-3 with TRBJ1-1; no firm D call. V dropped 6 bases and J dropped 0 bases, with 11 bases sitting between them. The CDR3 spans 14 residues. Germline V gene lookup returns CDR1 ENHRY and CDR2 SYGVKD. The CDR3 nucleotides are TGTGCCATCAGCCCGGGAAACATGAACACTGAAGCTTTCTTT. Translation: CAISPGNMNTEAFF.

This chain links TRBV12-5 with TRBJ1-2; D is unresolved. Germline-derived CDR1 and CDR2 are LGHNT and FRNRAP. The length of the CDR3 is 15 residues. Trimming removed 1 base at V and 4 bases at J, with 13 bases between. In DNA form, the CDR3 reads TGTGCTAGTGGTTTGGACAGATCCGTTGCCTATGGCTACACCTTC. Its protein is CASGLDRSVAYGYTF.

This chain links TRBV25-1 with TRBJ2-5; the D is unclear. V was clipped by 9 bases and J by 5 bases, with 7 bases between them. Germline CDR1 reads MGHDK; CDR2 reads SYGVNS. CDR3 size: 10 residues. This chain's CDR3 is CASSFETQYF. The CDR3, as DNA: TGTGCCAGTAGCTTCGAGACCCAGTACTTC.

This chain uses TRBV2 with TRBJ1-2, with TRBD1 matching 9 bases. The ends lost 6 bases at V and 6 bases at J; junction bases unmatched: 8. The CDR3 spans 14 residues. The germline V gene has CDR1 SNHLY and CDR2 FYNNEI. CDR3 protein: CASSPYRGLDGYTF. CDR3 coding DNA: TGTGCCAGCAGCCCATACAGGGGGCTCGATGGCTACACCTTC.

The CDR3 protein is CASSTSGGDQETQYF. The DNA of the CDR3 is TGTGCCAGCAGTACTAGCGGGGGGGATCAAGAGACCCAGTACTTC. The chain is built from TRBV5-8 and TRBJ2-5; 13 bases agree with TRBD2. The V segment lost 5 bases and the J segment 2 bases; nucleotides outside the gene matches: 3. Germline V gene sequence: CDR1 SGHTS, CDR2 YDEGEE. The CDR3 runs 15 residues.

The chain employs TRBV19 and TRBJ2-1; possible D gene TRBD2, 6 bases. The CDR3 runs 15 residues. Trimming shortened V by 5 bases and J by 9 bases, and 20 bases separated the two germline ends. In germline, CDR1 is LNHDA, CDR2 SQIVND (reference sequence). The chain's CDR3 is CASSAPGTSLGEQFF. The CDR3 DNA is TGTGCCAGTAGTGCACCGGGGACTTCTCTAGGTGAGCAGTTCTTC.

CDR3 sequence: CASTLRGNQPQHF. CDR3 DNA sequence: TGTGCCAGCACCCTACGGGGAAATCAGCCCCAGCATTTT. V and J are TRBV12-3 or TRBV12-4 and TRBJ1-5; no clear D gene. V dropped 7 bases and J dropped 4 bases, with 11 bases sitting between them. This CDR3 is 13 amino acids long.

The sample holds a few counts of this clone. This chain connects TRBV7-3 to TRBJ1-2, with D possibly being TRBD1 (6 bases). CDR3 size: 15 residues. V was pared by 7 bases and J by 7 bases, with 22 bases between. Germline V gene lookup returns CDR1 SGHTA and CDR2 FQGTGA. The CDR3 region has the DNA TGTGCCAGCAAGCTGAGTCCACAGGGTACAGGTGGCTACACCTTC. Translating it yields CASKLSPQGTGGYTF.

This clone was seen only a few times. This chain links TRBV5-4 with TRBJ2-7, with a weak D call TRBD2 (5 bases). The germline CDR1 and CDR2 sequences are SGHNT and YYREEE (reference sequence). The CDR3 loop spans 14 amino acids. With 9 bases removed from V and 7 bases from J, the gap between germline ends came to 23 bases. The CDR3, as DNA: TGTGCCATACAAGAACAGAGGGTCTCTGGGGAGCAGTACTTC. It is translated as CAIQEQRVSGEQYF.

The V gene is TRBV7-7, the J gene TRBJ2-3; unclear D gene. Trimming cost V 4 bases and J 5 bases, with 10 bases left between them. CDR3 size: 13 residues. Germline V lookup: CDR1 SSHAT, CDR2 FNYEAQ (reference sequence). The CDR3 protein is CASSSREIDTQYF. In DNA form, the CDR3 reads TGTGCCAGCAGCTCGCGAGAGATAGATACGCAGTATTTT.

The gene calls are TRBV7-2 and TRBJ1-2; D remains unclear. V lost 5 bases to trimming and J lost 8 bases, with 18 bases between them. CDR1 is SGHTA and CDR2 is FQGNSA in the germline V gene. The CDR3 contains 14 residues. CDR3 region: CASSPLGRGEGYTF. The CDR3 coding sequence is TGTGCCAGCAGCCCTCTGGGCCGGGGAGAGGGCTACACCTTC.

The chain carries TRBV24-1 and TRBJ1-5; D is undetermined. The germline V gene has CDR1 KGHDR and CDR2 SFDVKD. With 3 bases removed from V and 7 bases from J, the gap between germline ends came to 12 bases. The length of the CDR3 is 14 residues. The CDR3: CATSDASETQPQHF. The CDR3, as DNA: TGTGCCACCAGTGATGCCTCAGAGACACAGCCCCAGCATTTT.

The chain links TRBV7-2 to TRBJ2-3; 10 bases are shared with TRBD2. Trimming at V came to 5 bases and at J to 3 bases, leaving 2 bases not matched to a gene. Germline values: CDR1 SGHTA, CDR2 FQGNSA. This CDR3 has 14 residues. CDR3 sequence reads: CASSQGLATDTQYF. Here the CDR3 DNA reads TGTGCCAGCAGCCAGGGACTAGCGACAGATACGCAGTATTTT.